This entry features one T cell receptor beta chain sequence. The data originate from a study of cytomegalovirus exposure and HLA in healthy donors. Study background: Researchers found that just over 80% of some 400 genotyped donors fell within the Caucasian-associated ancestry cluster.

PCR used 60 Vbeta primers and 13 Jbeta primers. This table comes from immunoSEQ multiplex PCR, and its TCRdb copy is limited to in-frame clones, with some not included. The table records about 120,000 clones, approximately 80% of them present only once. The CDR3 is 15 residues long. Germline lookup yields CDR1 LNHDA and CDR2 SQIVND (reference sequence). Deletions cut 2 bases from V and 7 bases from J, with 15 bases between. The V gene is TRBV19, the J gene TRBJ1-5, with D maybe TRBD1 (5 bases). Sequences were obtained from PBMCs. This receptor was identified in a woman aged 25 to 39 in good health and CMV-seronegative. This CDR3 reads CASSITAGMGQPQHF. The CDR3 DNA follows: TGTGCCAGTAGTATAACCGCAGGGATGGGCCAGCCCCAGCATTTT.